Shown below are 22 T cell receptor beta chains from a single sample sequenced in a study of cytomegalovirus exposure and HLA in healthy donors. Both 60 Vbeta primers and 13 Jbeta primers went into the PCR. Repertoires were generated with immunoSEQ multiplex PCR, while TCRdb's copy carries only in-frame clones and drops some. This sample carries about 160,000 clones, 60% to 85% of them seen once, and the ten largest clones take approximately 7%. Sequenced material: PBMCs. The receptors derive from a male donor in good health and CMV-seropositive.

This sequence joins TRBV30 and TRBJ1-2; TRBD1 agrees at 7 bases. CDR1 and CDR2 (germline): GTSNPN, SVGIG (reference sequence). J was trimmed by 5 bases and V by 2 bases; bases with no gene match: 8. The CDR3 has 14 amino acids. CDR3 amino acids: CAWSPDRALYGYTF. CDR3 bases: TGTGCCTGGAGTCCCGACAGGGCACTGTATGGCTACACCTTC.

The table lists this clone with a few counts. The chain uses TRBV19 and TRBJ1-2, with D uncertain. CDR1 is LNHDA, CDR2 SQIVND, per germline (reference sequence). The CDR3 has 14 residues. Trimming removed 5 bases at V and 4 bases at J, with 14 bases between. The CDR3: CASSSLVSGYGYTF. CDR3 bases: TGTGCCAGTAGTTCCTTAGTCTCGGGCTATGGCTACACCTTC.

The chain joins TRBV19 to TRBJ2-7; perhaps TRBD2 as D (6 bases). The CDR3 is made up of 15 amino acids. V lost 6 bases, J lost 1 base, and 16 bases lay in between. CDR1 is LNHDA and CDR2 is SQIVND in the germline V gene (reference sequence). The CDR3 is CASRPEGMSSYEQYF. CDR3 in DNA: TGTGCCAGTAGGCCGGAGGGGATGTCTTCCTACGAGCAGTACTTC.

The V and J genes are TRBV11-2 and TRBJ2-5, with 7 bases fitting TRBD1. J gave up 5 bases and V 5 bases, and 8 bases lay outside the gene matches. The CDR3 runs 14 residues. Germline V CDR1 and CDR2: SGHAT, FQNNGV. This CDR3 is CASSPNRGWETQYF. The CDR3 DNA sequence: TGTGCCAGCAGCCCAAACAGGGGCTGGGAGACCCAGTACTTC.

This clone has just a few counts. This sequence joins TRBV4-3 and TRBJ2-3, with TRBD2 as a possible D gene (6 bases). Trimming removed 1 base at V and 6 bases at J, with 11 bases between. CDR1 LGHNA and CDR2 YSLEER come from the germline V gene. The CDR3 is made up of 14 amino acids. The CDR3 sequence: CASSQVLAADTQYF. CDR3 in DNA: TGCGCCAGCAGCCAAGTATTAGCGGCGGATACGCAGTATTTT.

As for this clone: Relative to the germline gene, one junction end is altered; a read error may explain this. The chain employs TRBV7-9 and TRBJ2-7; D might be TRBD1 (6 bases). CDR3 length: 12 amino acids. Germline V gene sequence: CDR1 SEHNR, CDR2 FQNEAQ (reference sequence). The CDR3 DNA is TGTTCCAGCAGCCCTACAGGGCTCGAGCAGTACTTC. Protein product: CSSSPTGLEQYF.

This chain links TRBV7-9 with TRBJ2-1, with a weak D call TRBD1 (5 bases). The CDR3 totals 13 residues. Per the germline V gene, CDR1 is SEHNR and CDR2 is FQNEAQ (reference sequence). V was pared by 5 bases and J by 9 bases, with 14 bases between. CDR3 nucleotide sequence: TGTGCCAGCAGCGGCCCAAACCAGGGTGAGCAGTTCTTC. Translated, it gives CASSGPNQGEQFF.

This chain links TRBV13 with TRBJ2-7; no clear D gene. The CDR3 covers 12 residues. The germline V gene has CDR1 PRHDT and CDR2 FYEKMQ (reference sequence). V lost 5 bases and J lost 7, with 12 bases in between. The CDR3 region has the DNA TGTGCCAGCAGCATGAACCCTAGTGAGCAGTACTTC. Its protein is CASSMNPSEQYF.

A remark on this clone: The junction and the germline gene differ at one end; a read error may be behind it. V gene TRBV18 combines with J gene TRBJ2-1, with 11 bases lining up with TRBD2. Germline V lookup: CDR1 KGHSH, CDR2 LQKENI. The CDR3 spans 17 residues. This CDR3 is CASSPLAGGTSHNEQFF. The DNA for the CDR3 is TGTGCCAGCTCACCACTAGCGGGGGGGACCTCCCACAATGAGCAGTTCTTC.

The chain joins TRBV5-1 to TRBJ1-2; 9 nucleotides match TRBD1. Trimming cost V 3 bases and J 4 bases; bases outside gene matches: 7. There are 15 residues in the CDR3. Germline CDR1 and CDR2: SGHRS and YFSETQ. This CDR3 is CASSWGQGNLYGYTF. CDR3 sequence (DNA): TGCGCCAGCAGCTGGGGACAGGGTAACCTCTATGGCTACACCTTC.

The J gene is TRBJ2-7, the V gene TRBV5-6; the D gene is possibly TRBD2 (5 bases). CDR1 is SGHDT and CDR2 is YYEEEE in the germline V gene. V dropped 0 bases and J dropped 7 bases, with 8 bases sitting between them. The CDR3 totals 12 residues. Written as DNA, the CDR3 is TGTGCCAGCAGCTTGGGACCGGGGGAGCAGTACTTC. Protein sequence: CASSLGPGEQYF.

The chain uses TRBV7-6 and TRBJ1-1; D ambiguous. V dropped 3 bases and J dropped 8 bases, with 10 bases sitting between them. From germline, CDR1 is SGHVS and CDR2 FNYEAQ. CDR3 length equals 12 residues. CDR3 region: CASSLIGSEAFF. In nucleotides, the CDR3 is TGTGCCAGCAGCTTGATCGGGTCAGAAGCTTTCTTT.

The V call is TRBV11-2, the J call TRBJ2-1, with TRBD2 matching over 8 bases. CDR3 length: 12 residues. V dropped 5 bases and J dropped 12; count of bases not matched to a gene: 6. Germline CDR1 is SGHAT and CDR2 is FQNNGV. The CDR3 bases are TGTGCCAGCAGCGCCGGGGGGGCGGGGCAGTTCTTC. Amino acid sequence: CASSAGGAGQFF.

The chain combines TRBV19 with TRBJ2-3; 9 bases are shared with TRBD1. Per the germline V gene, CDR1 is LNHDA and CDR2 is SQIVND (reference sequence). V was clipped by 3 bases and J by 0 bases; unmatched bases: 1. CDR3 length: 15 residues. CDR3: CASSMTGGSTDTQYF. In DNA, the CDR3 is TGTGCCAGTAGTATGACAGGGGGTAGCACAGATACGCAGTATTTT.

CDR3 in amino acids: CASGGKGAGGYYNEQFF. The CDR3 bases are TGCGCCAGCGGAGGCAAAGGGGCGGGGGGGTATTACAATGAGCAGTTCTTC. The V call is TRBV5-1, the J call TRBJ2-1, with 9 bases fitting TRBD2. This CDR3 is 17 amino acids long. Germline CDR1 reads SGHRS; CDR2 reads YFSETQ. Losses at the gene ends were 7 bases for V and 4 bases for J; bases not matched to a gene: 15.

This clone showed up just a few times. This chain connects TRBV7-2 to TRBJ1-2; tentatively, D is TRBD1 (5 bases). Per germline, CDR1 SGHTA and CDR2 FQGNSA. V lost 5 bases and J 7 bases, leaving 11 bases between the germline ends. This CDR3 is built from 12 residues. The CDR3 protein is CASSPTEPGYTF. CDR3 nucleotide sequence: TGTGCCAGCAGCCCGACAGAGCCTGGCTACACCTTC. Drawing the rest from reference TRBV7-2 and TRBJ1-2, the complete variable domain is GAGVSQSPSNKVTEKGKDVELRCDPISGHTALYWYRQSLGQGLEFLIYFQGNSAPDKSGLPSDRFSAERTGGSVSTLTIQRTQQEDSAVYLCASSPTEPGYTFGSGTRLTVV.

This clone was detected only a few times. The chain joins TRBV7-9 to TRBJ1-2, with a weak D call TRBD1 (5 bases). The V end lost 0 bases, the J end lost 3 bases, and 14 bases lay between the germline ends. The CDR3 is 16 amino acids. Per germline, CDR1 SEHNR and CDR2 FQNEAQ (reference sequence). The CDR3 region is CASSLAPQGLDYGYTF. CDR3 DNA: TGTGCCAGCAGCTTAGCCCCCCAGGGACTCGACTATGGCTACACCTTC.

This clone has just a few counts. The chain links TRBV14 to TRBJ1-2; the D is unclear. Trimming took off 3 bases at V and 2 bases at J, with 7 bases between the two ends. CDR1 and CDR2 (germline): SGHDN, FVKESK. The CDR3 runs 13 residues. The CDR3 loop reads CASSQSSNYGYTF. Written as DNA, the CDR3 is TGTGCCAGCAGCCAGTCAAGCAACTATGGCTACACCTTC.

V is TRBV2 and J is TRBJ1-2, with D possibly TRBD1 on 5 matching bases. Germline CDR1 reads SNHLY; CDR2 reads FYNNEI. Trimming removed 3 bases from V and 3 bases from J, with 8 bases in between. The CDR3 is 13 amino acids. The CDR3 DNA reads TGTGCCAGCAGTGACAGGGACTACTATGGCTACACCTTC. Protein product: CASSDRDYYGYTF.

This chain uses TRBV11-2 with TRBJ1-2; D gene ambiguous. The CDR3 is made up of 14 amino acids. From germline, CDR1 is SGHAT and CDR2 FQNNGV. V lost 3 bases, J lost 7 bases, and 15 bases lay in between. The CDR3 DNA is TGTGCCAGCAGCTTCCGTACCGCAGGATCTGGCTACACCTTC. Protein sequence: CASSFRTAGSGYTF.

This sequence joins TRBV6-1 and TRBJ2-5; 7 nucleotides align to TRBD2. This CDR3 has 14 residues. Germline V gene lookup returns CDR1 MNHNS and CDR2 SASEGT. V dropped 6 bases and J dropped 2; count of bases not matched to a gene: 6. Written as DNA, the CDR3 is TGTGCCAGCAGCCTTGGGGGGGAACAAGAGACCCAGTACTTC. This encodes CASSLGGEQETQYF.

This clone showed up just a few times. The chain combines TRBV2 with TRBJ2-3; D is ambiguous. V lost 4 bases, J lost 3 bases, and 5 bases lay in between. The CDR3 is 12 amino acids. Per germline, CDR1 SNHLY and CDR2 FYNNEI. The CDR3 coding sequence is TGTGCCAGCAGTGTTTCGACAGATACGCAGTATTTT. Encoded protein: CASSVSTDTQYF.